One and the same sample provided the 20 T cell receptor beta chains below, sequenced in a study of long-term antiretroviral therapy in people with HIV. The authors ran the immunoSEQ assay, v3.0, at survey level. TCRdb keeps only in-frame clones here, not all; method: immunoSEQ multiplex PCR. The sample yields 32,000 or so clones, more than 60% seen once. This specimen consisted of unsorted PBMCs, obtained 2 years after starting antiretroviral therapy. Source of these receptors: a woman in her forties or fifties with HIV.

This clone appeared a few times. The V and J genes are TRBV2 and TRBJ2-7; 10 bases match TRBD2. Germline trimming cut 2 bases from V and 7 bases from J; bases unmatched to any gene: 8. The germline gives CDR1 SNHLY, CDR2 FYNNEI. The CDR3 is made up of 15 amino acids. Written as DNA, the CDR3 is TGTGCCAGCAGTGAAACTCCCCGGACTAGCGGAGAGCAGTACTTC. Translation gives CASSETPRTSGEQYF.

The J gene is TRBJ2-5, the V gene TRBV4-2; D possibly corresponds to TRBD2 (6 bases). Trimming pared 3 bases from V and 0 bases from J, leaving 11 bases between. Germline V gives CDR1 LGHNA, CDR2 YNFKEQ. CDR3 length: 15 amino acids. CDR3 coding DNA: TGTGCCAGCAGCCATGTACTAGCAAACCAAGAGACCCAGTACTTC. The encoded protein is CASSHVLANQETQYF.

V is TRBV30 and J is TRBJ2-6; no firm D call. V was trimmed by 1 base and J by 3 bases, leaving 4 bases between them. The CDR3 has 13 residues. Germline V gene data show CDR1 as GTSNPN and CDR2 as SVGIG (reference sequence). Written as DNA, the CDR3 is TGTGCCTGGAGTGCGGTTGGGGCCAACGTCCTGACTTTC. It encodes CAWSAVGANVLTF.

The chain uses TRBV7-2 and TRBJ1-2, with 7 positions matching TRBD1. CDR1 SGHTA and CDR2 FQGNSA come from the germline V gene. CDR3 length equals 15 residues. Losses at the gene ends were 7 bases for V and 2 bases for J; bases not matched to a gene: 10. The CDR3 is CASTSAGGQNYGYTF. CDR3 DNA sequence: TGTGCCAGCACCTCCGCGGGGGGACAGAACTATGGCTACACCTTC.

V is TRBV5-1 and J is TRBJ2-2; TRBD2 matches 7 bases. The V and J ends lost 5 bases and 7 bases, in that order; junction bases with no gene match: 8. The length of the CDR3 is 14 residues. Germline V gives CDR1 SGHRS, CDR2 YFSETQ. The CDR3 here is CASSILAEGGELFF. CDR3 coding DNA: TGCGCCAGCAGTATTCTAGCGGAAGGCGGGGAGCTGTTTTTT. Complete variable domain (other parts from reference TRBV5-1 and TRBJ2-2): KAGVTQTPRYLIKTRGQQVTLSCSPISGHRSVSWYQQTPGQGLQFLFEYFSETQRNKGNFPGRFSGRQFSNSRSEMNVSTLELGDSALYLCASSILAEGGELFFGEGSRLTVL.

The rearrangement joins TRBV10-2 to TRBJ1-6; D not certain. V was clipped by 3 bases and J by 0 bases, with 9 bases between them. Germline values: CDR1 WSHSY, CDR2 SAAADI. The CDR3 is 16 amino acids. CDR3 nucleotide sequence: TGCGCCAGCAGTGAATTCTCGGGCTCCTATAATTCACCCCTCCACTTT. This codes for CASSEFSGSYNSPLHF.

The V gene is TRBV5-1, the J gene TRBJ1-1; the match to TRBD1 covers 8 bases. The CDR3 length is 13 residues. V was clipped by 2 bases and J by 4 bases; unmatched bases: 1. Looked up from germline, CDR1 is SGHRS and CDR2 is YFSETQ. DNA for the CDR3: TGCGCCAGCAGCTTTGGGACAGGCACTGAAGCTTTCTTT. Translating it yields CASSFGTGTEAFF.

The CDR3, as DNA: TGCAGCGTTGACAGGGAGGATGGCTACACCTTC. Protein sequence: CSVDREDGYTF. This sequence joins TRBV29-1 and TRBJ1-2; TRBD1 is a possible D gene (5 bases). Trimming took 3 bases from V and 6 from J, leaving 8 bases between them. Germline V gene lookup returns CDR1 SQVTM and CDR2 ANQGSEA. There are 11 residues in the CDR3.

The CDR3 spells CASSSQTGGGDTQYF. For the CDR3, the DNA is TGTGCCAGCAGCTCACAGACAGGGGGAGGGGATACGCAGTATTTT. The chain employs TRBV9 and TRBJ2-3; 9 positions agree with TRBD1. This CDR3 is built from 15 residues. The V segment lost 4 bases and the J segment 6 bases; nucleotides outside the gene matches: 9. Germline-derived CDR1 and CDR2 are SGDLS and YYNGEE.

The chain couples TRBV6-1 to TRBJ2-6, with D unclear. Germline V CDR1 and CDR2: MNHNS, SASEGT. There are 14 residues in the CDR3. V was trimmed by 4 bases and J by 4 bases, leaving 8 bases between them. The chain's CDR3 is CASSVSAGANVLTF. CDR3 DNA: TGTGCCAGCAGTGTATCTGCCGGGGCCAACGTCCTGACTTTC.

In DNA, the CDR3 is TGTGCCACCAGCAGAGAAGACGTCAGGGCTTCAAATACGCAGTATTTT. It specifies CATSREDVRASNTQYF. This rearrangement joins TRBV15 to TRBJ2-3, with D maybe TRBD1 (5 bases). V lost 0 bases, J lost 7 bases, and 17 bases lay in between. The germline CDR1 and CDR2 sequences are LNHNV and YYDKDF (reference sequence). CDR3 length: 16 amino acids.

The rearrangement uses TRBV7-8 and TRBJ1-1, with D hard to call. V lost 8 bases to trimming and J lost 2 bases, with 15 bases between them. Germline loops: CDR1 SGHVS, CDR2 FQNEAQ. The CDR3 is 14 residues long. CDR3 protein: CASEGGRFNTEAFF. The CDR3 DNA sequence: TGTGCCAGCGAAGGAGGGCGGTTTAACACTGAAGCTTTCTTT.

This chain uses TRBV5-4 with TRBJ2-7; D gene ambiguous. CDR3 size: 16 residues. With 3 bases removed from V and 0 bases from J, the gap between germline ends came to 16 bases. CDR1 is SGHNT and CDR2 is YYREEE in the germline V gene (reference sequence). Here the CDR3 DNA reads TGTGCCAGCAGCTCGTCGTTCGATTTTAGCTCCTACGAGCAGTACTTC. It encodes CASSSSFDFSSYEQYF.

The chain has TRBV9 and TRBJ1-5, with 7 positions matching TRBD1. With 1 base clipped from V and 0 bases from J, the junction kept 13 bases outside the gene matches. Germline assignment: CDR1 SGDLS and CDR2 YYNGEE. The CDR3 contains 19 residues. CDR3 region: CASSVSLKEQGYSNQPQHF. The CDR3 DNA sequence: TGTGCCAGCAGCGTAAGCTTGAAAGAACAGGGGTATAGCAATCAGCCCCAGCATTTT.

V is TRBV5-8 and J is TRBJ2-3; a weak D match, TRBD2 (6 bases). V lost 4 bases and J lost 1, with 10 bases in between. The CDR3 runs to 14 residues. CDR1 is SGHTS, CDR2 YDEGEE, per germline. The CDR3 sequence: CASSAGTGTDTQYF. CDR3 in DNA: TGTGCCAGCAGCGCCGGGACTGGCACAGATACGCAGTATTTT.

The genes are TRBV19 and TRBJ2-5; possible D gene TRBD1, 6 bases. Germline CDR1 is LNHDA and CDR2 is SQIVND (reference sequence). The CDR3 totals 13 residues. The ends were cut back, 6 bases at V and 5 bases at J, with 13 bases in the middle. Here the CDR3 DNA reads TGTGCCAGTAGGCCCTCAGGGGTGGAGACCCAGTACTTC. Encoded protein: CASRPSGVETQYF. Using reference TRBV19 and TRBJ2-5 for the parts outside the CDR3, the full variable domain is DGGITQSPKYLFRKEGQNVTLSCEQNLNHDAMYWYRQDPGQGLRLIYYSQIVNDFQKGDIAEGYSVSREKKESFPLTVTSAQKNPTAFYLCASRPSGVETQYFGPGTRLLVL.

In its sample, this clone was seen a few times. The genes are TRBV27 and TRBJ2-2; TRBD1 is a possible D gene (6 bases). The CDR3 sequence is 16 residues long. Trimming removed 6 bases at V and 0 bases at J, with 14 bases between. Germline loops: CDR1 MNHEY, CDR2 SMNVEV (reference sequence). CDR3 loop: CASSKYRETNTGELFF. In DNA, the CDR3 is TGTGCCAGCAGCAAATACAGGGAAACGAACACCGGGGAGCTGTTTTTT.

The J gene is TRBJ1-2, the V gene TRBV6-1, with D perhaps matching TRBD1 (6 bases). V was shortened by 0 bases and J by 7 bases, with 21 bases between the two germline ends. Germline V CDR1 and CDR2: MNHNS, SASEGT. The CDR3 is made up of 17 amino acids. DNA for the CDR3: TGTGCCAGCAGTGAAGCGCTCCAGGGGCTAAAAAGTCGTGGCTACACCTTC. Its protein product is CASSEALQGLKSRGYTF.

The rearrangement links TRBV4-1 to TRBJ1-6; no reliable D call. The CDR3 is 17 residues long. V was shortened by 1 base and J by 0 bases, with 10 bases between the two germline ends. The germline gives CDR1 MGHRA, CDR2 YSYEKL. CDR3 bases: TGCGCCAGCAGCCAAGGCACGGGGAGCTCCTATAATTCACCCCTCCACTTT. It translates to CASSQGTGSSYNSPLHF.

This chain links TRBV18 with TRBJ2-3; 11 nucleotides line up with TRBD2. Germline loops: CDR1 KGHSH, CDR2 LQKENI. The CDR3 is made up of 16 amino acids. The V segment lost 2 bases and the J segment 1 base; nucleotides outside the gene matches: 2. CDR3 region: CASSPKLAGGTDTQYF. The CDR3 DNA is TGTGCCAGCTCACCAAAACTAGCGGGGGGCACAGATACGCAGTATTTT.